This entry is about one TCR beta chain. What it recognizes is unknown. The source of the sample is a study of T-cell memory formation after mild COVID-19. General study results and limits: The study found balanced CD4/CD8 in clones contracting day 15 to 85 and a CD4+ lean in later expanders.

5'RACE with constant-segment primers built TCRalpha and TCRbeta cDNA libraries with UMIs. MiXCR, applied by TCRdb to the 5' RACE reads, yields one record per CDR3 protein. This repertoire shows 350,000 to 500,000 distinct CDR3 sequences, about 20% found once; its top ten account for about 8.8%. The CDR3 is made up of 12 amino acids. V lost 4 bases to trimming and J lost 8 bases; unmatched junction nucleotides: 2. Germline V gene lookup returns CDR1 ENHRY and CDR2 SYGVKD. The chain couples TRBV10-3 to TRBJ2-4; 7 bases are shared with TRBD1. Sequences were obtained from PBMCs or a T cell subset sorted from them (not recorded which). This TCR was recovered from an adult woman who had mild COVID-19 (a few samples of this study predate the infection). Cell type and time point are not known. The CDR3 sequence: CAISADRDIQYF. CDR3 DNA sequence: TGTGCCATCAGTGCCGACAGGGACATTCAGTACTTC.